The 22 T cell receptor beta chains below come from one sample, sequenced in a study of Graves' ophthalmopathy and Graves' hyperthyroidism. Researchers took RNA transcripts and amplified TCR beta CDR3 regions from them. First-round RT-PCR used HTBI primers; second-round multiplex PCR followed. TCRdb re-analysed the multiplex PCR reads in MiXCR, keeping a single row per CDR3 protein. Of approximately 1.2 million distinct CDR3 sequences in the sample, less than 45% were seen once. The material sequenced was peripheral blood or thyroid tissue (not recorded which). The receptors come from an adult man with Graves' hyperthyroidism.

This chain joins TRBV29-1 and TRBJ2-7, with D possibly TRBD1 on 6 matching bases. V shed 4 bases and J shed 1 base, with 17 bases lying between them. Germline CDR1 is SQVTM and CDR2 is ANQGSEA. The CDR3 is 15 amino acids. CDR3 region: CSVVRTVLSSYEQYF. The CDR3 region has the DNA TGCAGCGTTGTAAGGACAGTCCTTTCTTCCTACGAGCAGTACTTC.

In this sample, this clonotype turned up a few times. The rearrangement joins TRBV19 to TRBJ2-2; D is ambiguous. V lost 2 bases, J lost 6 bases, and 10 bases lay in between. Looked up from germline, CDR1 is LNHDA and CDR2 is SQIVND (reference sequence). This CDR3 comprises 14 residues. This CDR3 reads CASSIQWSAGELFF. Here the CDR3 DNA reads TGTGCCAGTAGTATACAGTGGAGTGCCGGGGAGCTGTTTTTT.

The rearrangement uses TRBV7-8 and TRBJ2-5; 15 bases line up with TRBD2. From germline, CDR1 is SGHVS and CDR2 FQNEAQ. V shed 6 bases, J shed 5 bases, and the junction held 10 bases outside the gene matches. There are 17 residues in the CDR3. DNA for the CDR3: TGTGCCAGCAGGTCTGGACTAGCGGGAGGGCCCGCGGAGACCCAGTACTTC. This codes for CASRSGLAGGPAETQYF. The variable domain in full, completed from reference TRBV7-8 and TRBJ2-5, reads GAGVSQSPRYKVAKRGQDVALRCDPISGHVSLFWYQQALGQGPEFLTYFQNEAQLDKSGLPSDRFFAERPEGSVSTLKIQRTQQEDSAVYLCASRSGLAGGPAETQYFGPGTRLLVL.

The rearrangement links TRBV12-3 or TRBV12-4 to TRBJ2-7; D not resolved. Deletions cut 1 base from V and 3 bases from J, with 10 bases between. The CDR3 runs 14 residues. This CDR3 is CASSLGDTVYEQYF. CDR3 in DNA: TGTGCCAGCAGTTTAGGAGACACAGTCTACGAGCAGTACTTC.

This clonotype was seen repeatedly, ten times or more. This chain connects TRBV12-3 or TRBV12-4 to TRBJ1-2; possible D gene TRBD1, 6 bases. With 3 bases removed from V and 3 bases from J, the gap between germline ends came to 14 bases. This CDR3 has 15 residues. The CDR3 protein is CASSFLAGQYYGYTF. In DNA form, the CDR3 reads TGTGCCAGCAGTTTCCTCGCAGGACAGTACTATGGCTACACCTTC.

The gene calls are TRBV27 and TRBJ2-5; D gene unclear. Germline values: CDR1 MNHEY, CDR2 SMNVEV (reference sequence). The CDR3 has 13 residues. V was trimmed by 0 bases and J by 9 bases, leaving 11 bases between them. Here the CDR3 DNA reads TGTGCCAGCAGTTTATCGGGTCGCCCAGCCCAGTACTTC. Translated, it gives CASSLSGRPAQYF.

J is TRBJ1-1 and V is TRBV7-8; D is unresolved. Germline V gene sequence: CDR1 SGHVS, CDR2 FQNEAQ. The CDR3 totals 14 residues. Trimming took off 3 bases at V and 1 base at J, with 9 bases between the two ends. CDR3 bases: TGTGCCAGCAGCTTCCCGGGCACGAACACTGAAGCTTTCTTT. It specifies CASSFPGTNTEAFF.

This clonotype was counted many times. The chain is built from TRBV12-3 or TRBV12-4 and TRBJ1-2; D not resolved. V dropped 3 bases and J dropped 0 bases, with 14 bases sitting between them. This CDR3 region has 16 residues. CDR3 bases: TGTGCCAGCAGTTTGGTCCCGACGGCTACTAACTATGGCTACACCTTC. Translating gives CASSLVPTATNYGYTF.

The CDR3 bases are TGTGCCAGCAGTGAATCGAGGACATACTCTGGGGCCAACGTCCTGACTTTC. It encodes CASSESRTYSGANVLTF. The chain is built from TRBV25-1 and TRBJ2-6; TRBD1 might be the D (5 bases). Trimming pared 1 base from V and 0 bases from J, leaving 10 bases between. Germline V gene sequence: CDR1 MGHDK, CDR2 SYGVNS. The CDR3 length is 17 residues.

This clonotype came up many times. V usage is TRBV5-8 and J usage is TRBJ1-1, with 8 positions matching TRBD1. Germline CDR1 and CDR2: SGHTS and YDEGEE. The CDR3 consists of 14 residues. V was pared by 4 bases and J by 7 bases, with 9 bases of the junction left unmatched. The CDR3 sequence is CASSHWTGTDEAFF. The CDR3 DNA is TGTGCCAGCAGCCACTGGACAGGGACCGATGAAGCTTTCTTT.

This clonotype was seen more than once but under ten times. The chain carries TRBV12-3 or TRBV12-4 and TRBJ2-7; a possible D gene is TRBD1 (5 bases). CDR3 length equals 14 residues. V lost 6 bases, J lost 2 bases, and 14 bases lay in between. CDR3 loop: CASSTGQSPYEQYF. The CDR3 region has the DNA TGTGCCAGCAGCACCGGACAAAGTCCCTACGAGCAGTACTTC.

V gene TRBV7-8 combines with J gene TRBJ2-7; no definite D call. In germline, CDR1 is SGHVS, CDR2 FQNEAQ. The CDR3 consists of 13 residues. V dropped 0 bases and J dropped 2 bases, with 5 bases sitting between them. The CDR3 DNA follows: TGTGCCAGCAGCTTAGCGTGGACCTACGAGCAGTACTTC. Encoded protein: CASSLAWTYEQYF.

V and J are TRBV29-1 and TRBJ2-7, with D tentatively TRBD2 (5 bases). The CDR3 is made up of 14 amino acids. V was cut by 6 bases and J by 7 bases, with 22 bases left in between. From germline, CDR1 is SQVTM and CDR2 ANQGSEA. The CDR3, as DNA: TGCAGCGTCTACGGGTGGTCCGGGGAACAAGAGCAGTACTTC. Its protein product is CSVYGWSGEQEQYF.

The CDR3 sequence: CASNPTGRSGYTF. In DNA, the CDR3 is TGTGCCAGCAACCCGACCGGACGAAGTGGCTACACCTTC. This sequence joins TRBV6-5 and TRBJ1-2; no definite D call. Germline CDR1 and CDR2: MNHEY and SVGAGI. The CDR3 extends over 13 amino acids. The ends were cut back, 7 bases at V and 7 bases at J, with 16 bases in the middle.

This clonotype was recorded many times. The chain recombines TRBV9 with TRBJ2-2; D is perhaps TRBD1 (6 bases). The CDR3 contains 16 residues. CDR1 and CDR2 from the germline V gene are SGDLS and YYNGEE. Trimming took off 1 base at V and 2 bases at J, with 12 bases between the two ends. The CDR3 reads CASSVRDTRNTGELFF. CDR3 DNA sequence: TGTGCCAGCAGCGTAAGGGACACCCGAAACACCGGGGAGCTGTTTTTT.

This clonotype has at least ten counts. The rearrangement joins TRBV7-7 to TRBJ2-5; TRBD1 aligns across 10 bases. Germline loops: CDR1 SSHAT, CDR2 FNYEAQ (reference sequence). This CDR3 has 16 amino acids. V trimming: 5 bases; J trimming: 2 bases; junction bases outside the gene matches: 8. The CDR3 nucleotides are TGTGCCAGCAGCCACTTACCGGGACAGGGGCAAGAGACCCAGTACTTC. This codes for CASSHLPGQGQETQYF.

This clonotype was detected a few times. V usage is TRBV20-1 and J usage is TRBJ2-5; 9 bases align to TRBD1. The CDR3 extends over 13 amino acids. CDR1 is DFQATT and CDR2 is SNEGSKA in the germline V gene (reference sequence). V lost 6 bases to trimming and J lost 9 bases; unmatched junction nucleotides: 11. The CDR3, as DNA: TGCAGTGCCCCCGAGGGACAGGGTCAGCCCCAGTACTTC. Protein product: CSAPEGQGQPQYF.

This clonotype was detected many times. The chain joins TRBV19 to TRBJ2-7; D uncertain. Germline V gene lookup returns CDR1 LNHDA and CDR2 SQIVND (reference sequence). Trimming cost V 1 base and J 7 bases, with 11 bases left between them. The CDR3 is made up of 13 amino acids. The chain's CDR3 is CASSIATVGEQYF. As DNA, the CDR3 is TGTGCCAGTAGTATAGCAACGGTGGGGGAGCAGTACTTC.

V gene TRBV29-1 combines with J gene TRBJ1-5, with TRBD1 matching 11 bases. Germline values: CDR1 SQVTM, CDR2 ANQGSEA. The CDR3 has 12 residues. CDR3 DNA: TGCAGGGCCGGGACAGGGGGTCAGCCCCAGCATTTT. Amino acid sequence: CRAGTGGQPQHF. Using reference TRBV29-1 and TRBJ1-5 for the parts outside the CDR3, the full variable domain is SAVISQKPSRDICQRGTSLTIQCQVDSQVTMMFWYRQQPGQSLTLIATANQGSEATYESGFVIDKFPISRPNLTFSTLTVSNMSPEDSSIYLCRAGTGGQPQHFGDGTRLSIL.

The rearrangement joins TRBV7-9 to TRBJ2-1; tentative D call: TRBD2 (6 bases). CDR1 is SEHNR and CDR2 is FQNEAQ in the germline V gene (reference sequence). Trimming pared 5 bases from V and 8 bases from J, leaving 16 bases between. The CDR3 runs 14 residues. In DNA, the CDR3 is TGTGCCAGCAGCCGGCGGGATTGGAGGGATGAGCAGTTCTTC. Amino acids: CASSRRDWRDEQFF. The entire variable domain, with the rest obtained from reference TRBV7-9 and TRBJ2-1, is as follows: DTGVSQNPRHKITKRGQNVTFRCDPISEHNRLYWYRQTLGQGPEFLTYFQNEAQLEKSRLLSDRFSAERPKGSFSTLEIQRTEQGDSAMYLCASSRRDWRDEQFFGPGTRLTVL.

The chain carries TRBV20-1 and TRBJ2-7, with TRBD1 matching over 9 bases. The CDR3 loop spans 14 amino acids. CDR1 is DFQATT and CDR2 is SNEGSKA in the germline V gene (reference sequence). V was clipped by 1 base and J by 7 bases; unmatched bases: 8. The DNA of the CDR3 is TGCAGTGCTAGAGGGACAGGGGCTGGCGGGGAGCAGTACTTC. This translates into CSARGTGAGGEQYF.

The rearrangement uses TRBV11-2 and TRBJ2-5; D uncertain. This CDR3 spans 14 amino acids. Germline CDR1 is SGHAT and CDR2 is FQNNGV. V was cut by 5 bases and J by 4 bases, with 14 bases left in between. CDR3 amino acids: CASSLHFGAETQYF. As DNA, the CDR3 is TGTGCCAGCAGCCTTCATTTCGGCGCAGAGACCCAGTACTTC.